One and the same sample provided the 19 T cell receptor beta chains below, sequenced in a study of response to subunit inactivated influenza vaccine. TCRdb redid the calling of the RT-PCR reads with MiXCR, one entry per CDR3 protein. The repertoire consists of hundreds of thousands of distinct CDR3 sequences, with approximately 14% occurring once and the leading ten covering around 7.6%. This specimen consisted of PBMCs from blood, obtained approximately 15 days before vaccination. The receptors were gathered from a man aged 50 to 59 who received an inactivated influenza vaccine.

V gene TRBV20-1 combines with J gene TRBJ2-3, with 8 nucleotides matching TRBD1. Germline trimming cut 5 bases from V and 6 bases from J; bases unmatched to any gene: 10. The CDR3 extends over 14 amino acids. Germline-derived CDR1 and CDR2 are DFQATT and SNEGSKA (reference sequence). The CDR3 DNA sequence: TGCAGTGCTCGGGACAGGAGAATTCTTGATACGCAGTATTTT. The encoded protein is CSARDRRILDTQYF.

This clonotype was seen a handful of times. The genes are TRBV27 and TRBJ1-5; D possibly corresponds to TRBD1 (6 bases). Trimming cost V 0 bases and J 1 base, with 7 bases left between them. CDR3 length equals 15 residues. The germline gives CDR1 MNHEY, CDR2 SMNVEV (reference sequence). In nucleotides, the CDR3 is TGTGCCAGCAGTTTATCTACAGGGAGCAATCAGCCCCAGCATTTT. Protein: CASSLSTGSNQPQHF.

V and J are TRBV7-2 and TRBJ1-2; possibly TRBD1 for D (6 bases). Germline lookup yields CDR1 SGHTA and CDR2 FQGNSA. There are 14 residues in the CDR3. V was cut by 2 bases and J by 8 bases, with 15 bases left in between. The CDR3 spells CASSLRGALQGYTF. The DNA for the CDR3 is TGTGCCAGCAGCTTACGGGGGGCACTTCAAGGCTACACCTTC.

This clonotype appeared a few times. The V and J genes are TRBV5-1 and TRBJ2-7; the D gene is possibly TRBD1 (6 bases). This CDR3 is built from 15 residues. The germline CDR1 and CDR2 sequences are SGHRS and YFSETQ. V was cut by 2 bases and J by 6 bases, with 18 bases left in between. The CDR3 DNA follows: TGCGCCAGCAGCTTTGGATCCACAGGGAAGGGCGAGCAGTACTTC. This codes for CASSFGSTGKGEQYF.

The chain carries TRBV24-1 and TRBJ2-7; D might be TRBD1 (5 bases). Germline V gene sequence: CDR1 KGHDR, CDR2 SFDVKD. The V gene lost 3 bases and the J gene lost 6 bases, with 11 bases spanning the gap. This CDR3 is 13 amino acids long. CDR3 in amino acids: CATSDETASEQYF. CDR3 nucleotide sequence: TGTGCCACCAGTGATGAGACAGCCTCCGAGCAGTACTTC.

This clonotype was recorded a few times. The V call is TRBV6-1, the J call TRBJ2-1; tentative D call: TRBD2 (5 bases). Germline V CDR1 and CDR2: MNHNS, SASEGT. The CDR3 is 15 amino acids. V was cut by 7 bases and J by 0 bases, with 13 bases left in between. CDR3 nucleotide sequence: TGTGCCAGCACCCTCATCGGGAACTCCTACAATGAGCAGTTCTTC. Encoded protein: CASTLIGNSYNEQFF.

Here the CDR3 DNA reads TGTGCCAGCAGGCCCGGGACAGGGTATCAGCCCCAGCATTTT. Protein sequence: CASRPGTGYQPQHF. The genes are TRBV6-1 and TRBJ1-5, with TRBD1 matching 9 bases. With 6 bases clipped from V and 5 bases from J, the junction kept 5 bases outside the gene matches. Germline CDR1 is MNHNS and CDR2 is SASEGT. The CDR3 runs 14 residues.

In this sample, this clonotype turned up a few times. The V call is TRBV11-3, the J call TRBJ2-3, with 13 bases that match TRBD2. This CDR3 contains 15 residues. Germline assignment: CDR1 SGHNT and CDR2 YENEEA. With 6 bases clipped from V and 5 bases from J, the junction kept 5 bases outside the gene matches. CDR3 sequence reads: CASSYRTSGRDTQYF. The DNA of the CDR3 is TGTGCCAGCAGTTATCGGACTAGCGGGAGAGATACGCAGTATTTT.

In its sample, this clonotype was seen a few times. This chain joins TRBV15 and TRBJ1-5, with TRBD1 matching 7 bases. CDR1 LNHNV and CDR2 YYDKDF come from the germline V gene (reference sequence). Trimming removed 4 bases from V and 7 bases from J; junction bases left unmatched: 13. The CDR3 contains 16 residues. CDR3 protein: CATSMARQGGSQPQHF. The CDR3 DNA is TGTGCCACCAGCATGGCCCGACAGGGTGGGAGCCAGCCCCAGCATTTT.

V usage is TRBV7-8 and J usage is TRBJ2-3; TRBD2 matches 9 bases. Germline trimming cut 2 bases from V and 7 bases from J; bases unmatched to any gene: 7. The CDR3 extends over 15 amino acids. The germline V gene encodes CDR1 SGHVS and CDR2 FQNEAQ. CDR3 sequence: CASSLMAGGRYTQYF. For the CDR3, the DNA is TGTGCCAGCAGCTTAATGGCGGGGGGGCGTTATACGCAGTATTTT.

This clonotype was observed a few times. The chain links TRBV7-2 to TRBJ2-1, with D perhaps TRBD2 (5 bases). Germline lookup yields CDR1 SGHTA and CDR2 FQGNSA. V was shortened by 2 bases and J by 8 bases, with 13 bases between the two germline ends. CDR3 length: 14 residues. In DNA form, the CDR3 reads TGTGCCAGCAGCTTAAGGATCGGCGGGCATGAGCAGTTCTTC. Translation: CASSLRIGGHEQFF.

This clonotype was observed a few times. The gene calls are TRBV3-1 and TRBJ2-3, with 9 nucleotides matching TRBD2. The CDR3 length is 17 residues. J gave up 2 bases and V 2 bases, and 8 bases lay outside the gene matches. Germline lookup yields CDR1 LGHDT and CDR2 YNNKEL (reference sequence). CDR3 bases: TGTGCCAGCAGCCAATTTTTTAGCGGGGGAAACACAGATACGCAGTATTTT. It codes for CASSQFFSGGNTDTQYF.

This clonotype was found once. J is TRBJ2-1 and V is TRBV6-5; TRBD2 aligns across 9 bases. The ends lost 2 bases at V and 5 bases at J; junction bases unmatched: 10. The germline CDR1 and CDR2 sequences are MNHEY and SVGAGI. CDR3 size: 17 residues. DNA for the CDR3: TGTGCCAGCAGTTACCAAGGTGATAGCGGGAGACACAATGAGCAGTTCTTC. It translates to CASSYQGDSGRHNEQFF.

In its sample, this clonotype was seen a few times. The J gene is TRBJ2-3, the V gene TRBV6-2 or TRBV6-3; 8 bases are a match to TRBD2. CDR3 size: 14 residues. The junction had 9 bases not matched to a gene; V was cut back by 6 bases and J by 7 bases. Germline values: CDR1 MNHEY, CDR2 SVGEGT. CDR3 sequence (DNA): TGTGCCAGCAGCAGAAGCGGGAGTGAATATACGCAGTATTTT. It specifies CASSRSGSEYTQYF.

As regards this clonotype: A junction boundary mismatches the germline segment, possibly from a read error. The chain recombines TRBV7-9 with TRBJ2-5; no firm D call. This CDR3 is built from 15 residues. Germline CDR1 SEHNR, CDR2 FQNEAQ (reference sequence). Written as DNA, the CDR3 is TGTGCCAGCAGCTTAGTTCCGGGTAGGCAAGTGACCCAGTACTTC. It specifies CASSLVPGRQVTQYF.

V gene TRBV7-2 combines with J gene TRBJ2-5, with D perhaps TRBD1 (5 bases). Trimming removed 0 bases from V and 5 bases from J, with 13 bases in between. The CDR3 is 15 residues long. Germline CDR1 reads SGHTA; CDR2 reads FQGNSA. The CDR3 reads CASSLAARGRETQYF. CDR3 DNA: TGTGCCAGCAGCTTAGCCGCTAGGGGCCGCGAGACCCAGTACTTC.

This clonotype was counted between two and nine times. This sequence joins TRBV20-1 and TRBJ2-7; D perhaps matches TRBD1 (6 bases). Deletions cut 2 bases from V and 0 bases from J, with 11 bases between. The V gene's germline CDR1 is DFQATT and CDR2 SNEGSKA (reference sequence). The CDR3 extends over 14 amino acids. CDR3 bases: TGCAGTGCTAGACGACAGGCCACCTCCTACGAGCAGTACTTC. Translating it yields CSARRQATSYEQYF.

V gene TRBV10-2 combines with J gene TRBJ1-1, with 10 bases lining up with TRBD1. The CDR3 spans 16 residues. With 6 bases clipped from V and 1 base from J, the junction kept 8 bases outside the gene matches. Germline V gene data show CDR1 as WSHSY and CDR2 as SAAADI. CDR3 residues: CASSLGTGATNTEAFF. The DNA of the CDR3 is TGCGCCAGCAGCCTCGGGACAGGGGCGACGAACACTGAAGCTTTCTTT.

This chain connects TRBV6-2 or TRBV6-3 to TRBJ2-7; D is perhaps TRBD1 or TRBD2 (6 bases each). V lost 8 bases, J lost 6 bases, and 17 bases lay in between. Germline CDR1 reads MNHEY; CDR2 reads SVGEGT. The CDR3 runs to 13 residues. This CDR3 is CASLRDTAGEQYF. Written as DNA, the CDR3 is TGTGCCAGCTTAAGGGACACAGCGGGCGAGCAGTACTTC.